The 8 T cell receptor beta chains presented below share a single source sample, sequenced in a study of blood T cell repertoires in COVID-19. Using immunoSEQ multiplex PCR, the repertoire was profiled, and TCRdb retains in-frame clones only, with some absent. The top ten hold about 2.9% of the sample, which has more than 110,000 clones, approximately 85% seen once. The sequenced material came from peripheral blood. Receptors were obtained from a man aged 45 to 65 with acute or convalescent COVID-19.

The CDR3 DNA follows: TGTGCCAGCAGTGAGATGGGGACAGGGGGTTATGAAAAACTGTTTTTT. It encodes CASSEMGTGGYEKLFF. V gene TRBV2 combines with J gene TRBJ1-4; 11 bases line up with TRBD1. V lost 3 bases, J lost 6 bases, and 6 bases stayed unmatched. The CDR3 is made up of 16 amino acids. From germline, CDR1 is SNHLY and CDR2 FYNNEI.

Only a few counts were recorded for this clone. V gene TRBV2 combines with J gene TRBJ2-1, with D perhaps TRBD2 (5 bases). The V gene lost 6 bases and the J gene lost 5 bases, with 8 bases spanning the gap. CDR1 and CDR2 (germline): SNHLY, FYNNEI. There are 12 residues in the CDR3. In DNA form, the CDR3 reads TGTGCCAGCAGCGAGACTAACAATGAGCAGTTCTTC. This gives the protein CASSETNNEQFF.

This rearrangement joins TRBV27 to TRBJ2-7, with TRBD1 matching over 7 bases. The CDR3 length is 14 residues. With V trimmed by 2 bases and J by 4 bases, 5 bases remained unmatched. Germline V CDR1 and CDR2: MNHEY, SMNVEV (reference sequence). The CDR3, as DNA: TGTGCCAGCAGTTTAGTCGGACAGGATTACGAGCAGTACTTC. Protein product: CASSLVGQDYEQYF.

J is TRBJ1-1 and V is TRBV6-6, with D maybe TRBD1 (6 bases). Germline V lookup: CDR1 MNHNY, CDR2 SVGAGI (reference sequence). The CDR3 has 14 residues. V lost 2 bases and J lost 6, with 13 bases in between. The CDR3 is CASSYRTAGPEAFF. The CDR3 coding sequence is TGTGCCAGCAGTTACAGGACAGCTGGCCCTGAAGCTTTCTTT.

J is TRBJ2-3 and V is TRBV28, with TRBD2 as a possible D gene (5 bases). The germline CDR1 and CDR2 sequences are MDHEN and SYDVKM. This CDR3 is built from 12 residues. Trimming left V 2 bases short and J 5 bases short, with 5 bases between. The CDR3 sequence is CASSLAGDTQYF. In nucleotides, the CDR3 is TGTGCCAGCAGTTTAGCGGGAGATACGCAGTATTTT.

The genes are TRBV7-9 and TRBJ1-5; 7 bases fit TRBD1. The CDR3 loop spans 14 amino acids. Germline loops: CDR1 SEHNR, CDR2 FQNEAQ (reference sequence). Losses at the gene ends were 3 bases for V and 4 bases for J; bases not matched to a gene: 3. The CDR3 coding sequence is TGTGCCAGCAGCTTCGGGGACAGAAATCAGCCCCAGCATTTT. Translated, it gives CASSFGDRNQPQHF.

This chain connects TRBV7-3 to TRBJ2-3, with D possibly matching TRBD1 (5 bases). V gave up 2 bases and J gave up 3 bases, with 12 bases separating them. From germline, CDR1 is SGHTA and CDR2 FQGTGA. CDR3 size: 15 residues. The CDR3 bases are TGTGCCAGCAGCTTATATGGTCAGGGTACAGATACGCAGTATTTT. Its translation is CASSLYGQGTDTQYF.

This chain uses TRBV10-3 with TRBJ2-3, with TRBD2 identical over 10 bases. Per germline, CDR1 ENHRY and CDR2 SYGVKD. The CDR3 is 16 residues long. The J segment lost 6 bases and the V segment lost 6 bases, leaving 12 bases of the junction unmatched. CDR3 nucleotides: TGTGCCATCAGCCGATCGAGCGGGGGGGCCTCCGATACGCAGTATTTT. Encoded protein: CAISRSSGGASDTQYF.